This is a list of T cell receptor beta chains from one sample in a study of T cells in Graves' hyperthyroidism and ophthalmopathy. MiXCR, run by TCRdb on the multiplex PCR reads, gives a single entry per CDR3 protein. The sample records about 510,000 distinct CDR3 sequences, 40% to 50% being singletons. What was sequenced was peripheral blood or thyroid tissue (not recorded which). Every receptor here comes from an adult woman with Graves' disease, either hyperthyroidism or ophthalmopathy (not recorded which). The CDR3 runs from the conserved cysteine through the conserved F or W. The order of the fields is CDR3 length, clone size, J gene, V gene, D gene, CDR3 protein, CDR3 DNA. D genes are given only for firm matches. Some rows mark clone size as missing; the rest say once, few, many or name a class of expanded clone.

len: 15
abundance: once
j_gene: TRBJ2-2
v_gene: TRBV7-9
d_gene: .
CDR3aa: CASSFGGLSTGELFF
CDR3nt: TGTGCCAGCAGCTTTGGGGGGCTGAGCACCGGGGAGCTGTTTTTT

len: 14
abundance: .
j_gene: TRBJ1-6
v_gene: TRBV5-1
d_gene: .
CDR3aa: CASSFTGTNSPLHF
CDR3nt: TGCGCCAGCAGCTTTACCGGGACTAATTCACCCCTCCACTTT

len: 13
abundance: .
j_gene: TRBJ2-2
v_gene: TRBV7-3
d_gene: .
CDR3aa: CASSLGEAGELFF
CDR3nt: TGTGCCAGCAGCCTCGGTGAGGCCGGGGAGCTGTTTTTT

len: 13
abundance: .
j_gene: TRBJ2-5
v_gene: TRBV4-2
d_gene: .
CDR3aa: CASSRRDQETQYF
CDR3nt: TGTGCCAGCAGCCGGAGGGATCAAGAGACCCAGTACTTC

len: 13
abundance: .
j_gene: TRBJ1-1
v_gene: TRBV2
d_gene: .
CDR3aa: CASSEGPGAGAFF
CDR3nt: TGTGCCAGCAGTGAAGGTCCAGGGGCCGGAGCTTTCTTT

len: 13
abundance: .
j_gene: TRBJ1-1
v_gene: TRBV10-3
d_gene: TRBD1
CDR3aa: CAISGTAETEAFF
CDR3nt: TGTGCCATTTCCGGGACAGCTGAGACTGAAGCTTTCTTT

len: 12
abundance: many
j_gene: TRBJ2-7
v_gene: TRBV6-5
d_gene: .
CDR3aa: CASSPRSGEQYF
CDR3nt: TGTGCCAGCAGCCCCAGGAGTGGCGAGCAGTACTTC

len: 15
abundance: few
j_gene: TRBJ1-5
v_gene: TRBV15
d_gene: TRBD1
CDR3aa: CATSRAGQGDQPQHF
CDR3nt: TGTGCCACCAGCAGAGCGGGACAGGGCGATCAGCCCCAGCATTTT

len: 15
abundance: few
j_gene: TRBJ1-2
v_gene: TRBV20-1
d_gene: .
CDR3aa: CSARGDTSGDDGYTF
CDR3nt: TGCAGTGCTAGAGGGGACACTTCCGGGGACGATGGCTACACCTTC

len: 13
abundance: many
j_gene: TRBJ1-4
v_gene: TRBV15
d_gene: .
CDR3aa: CASKALTNEKLFF
CDR3nt: TGTGCCAGCAAAGCTCTAACTAATGAAAAACTGTTTTTT

len: 16
abundance: many
j_gene: TRBJ2-5
v_gene: TRBV7-8
d_gene: .
CDR3aa: CASSLAGGNREETQYF
CDR3nt: TGTGCCAGCAGCTTAGCGGGAGGCAACCGAGAGGAGACCCAGTACTTC

len: 15
abundance: .
j_gene: TRBJ1-6
v_gene: TRBV10-3
d_gene: .
CDR3aa: CAISEWGSYNSPLHF
CDR3nt: TGTGCCATCAGTGAGTGGGGTTCCTATAATTCACCCCTCCACTTT

len: 15
abundance: .
j_gene: TRBJ1-1
v_gene: TRBV29-1
d_gene: .
CDR3aa: CRESWVDSGNTEAFF
CDR3nt: TGCAGAGAGTCCTGGGTTGACTCTGGAAACACTGAAGCTTTCTTT

len: 15
abundance: few
j_gene: TRBJ1-1
v_gene: TRBV7-6
d_gene: .
CDR3aa: CASSHLLGQLGEAFF
CDR3nt: TGTGCCAGCAGCCACTTGTTGGGCCAACTCGGGGAAGCTTTCTTT